The rows below give T cell receptor beta chains drawn from one sample of a study of blood T cell repertoires in COVID-19. This table comes from immunoSEQ multiplex PCR, and its TCRdb copy is limited to in-frame clones, with some not included. The sample records fewer than 90,000 clones, roughly 86% being singletons. What was sequenced was peripheral blood. The receptors come from a man over 45 with active or convalescent COVID-19. The CDR3 runs from the conserved cysteine through the conserved F or W. D genes are given only for firm matches. The size entry is marked missing in some rows and otherwise reads once, few, many or a size class.

abundance	v_gene	d_gene	j_gene	CDR3aa	CDR3nt
.	TRBV18	.	TRBJ2-7	CASSPGELYEQYF	TGTGCCAGCTCACCCGGGGAACTCTACGAGCAGTACTTC
.	TRBV12-3/TRBV12-4	TRBD1	TRBJ1-1	CASNLETGTKAFF	TGTGCCAGCAACCTGGAGACAGGGACCAAAGCTTTCTTT
few	TRBV11-2	TRBD2	TRBJ2-5	CASSLDATSVPQTQYF	TGTGCCAGCAGCTTAGATGCAACTAGCGTTCCGCAGACCCAGTACTTC
.	TRBV6-4	.	TRBJ1-2	CASSGSANYGYTF	TGTGCCAGCAGTGGGAGTGCTAACTATGGCTACACCTTC
.	TRBV6-6	TRBD1	TRBJ1-4	CASRRTGANEKLFF	TGTGCCAGCAGGCGCACAGGGGCTAATGAAAAACTGTTTTTT
.	TRBV6-6	TRBD1	TRBJ1-6	CASRQGAMGNSPLHF	TGTGCCAGCCGACAGGGGGCTATGGGCAATTCACCCCTCCACTTT
.	TRBV16	TRBD1	TRBJ1-2	CASSQSDRGHYGYTF	TGTGCCAGCAGCCAATCTGACAGGGGACACTATGGCTACACCTTC
.	TRBV5-4	.	TRBJ2-2	CASSPQTNTGELFF	TGTGCCAGCAGCCCACAAACGAACACCGGGGAGCTGTTTTTT
.	TRBV5-8	TRBD1	TRBJ2-7	CASSSGQVSSYEQYF	TGTGCCAGCAGCTCGGGACAGGTGAGCTCCTACGAGCAGTACTTC
.	TRBV7-9	TRBD1	TRBJ2-1	CASSLPDRVYNEQFF	TGTGCCAGCAGCTTGCCTGACAGGGTTTACAATGAGCAGTTCTTC
.	TRBV5-5	.	TRBJ1-2	CASSLEQGNYGYTF	TGTGCCAGCAGCTTGGAGCAGGGGAACTATGGCTACACCTTC
.	TRBV19	.	TRBJ1-5	CASSMRGLSNQPQHF	TGTGCCAGTAGTATGCGGGGCTTAAGCAATCAGCCCCAGCATTTT
.	TRBV28	TRBD1	TRBJ2-7	CASSSAGQGAKFSYEQYF	TGTGCCAGCAGCAGCGCGGGACAGGGGGCAAAATTTTCCTACGAGCAGTACTTC
.	TRBV5-4	.	TRBJ2-6	CASSLEQASSGANVLTF	TGTGCCAGCAGCTTGGAACAGGCTAGCTCTGGGGCCAACGTCCTGACTTTC
.	TRBV3-1/TRBV3-2	.	TRBJ2-5	CASSQDRLLGGETQYF	TGTGCCAGCAGCCAAGATAGACTTCTCGGGGGAGAGACCCAGTACTTC
once	TRBV3-1/TRBV3-2	TRBD2	TRBJ2-5	CASSQDWASGQETQYF	TGTGCCAGCAGCCAAGATTGGGCTAGCGGCCAAGAGACCCAGTACTTC
.	TRBV30	TRBD1	TRBJ1-5	CAWTQGAFSNQPQHF	TGTGCCTGGACTCAGGGGGCTTTCAGCAATCAGCCCCAGCATTTT
.	TRBV19	TRBD1	TRBJ2-3	CASSNLGQGGDTQYF	TGTGCCAGTAGCAATCTGGGACAGGGGGGAGATACGCAGTATTTT
.	TRBV6-4	.	TRBJ2-1	CASSDGGSSYNEQFF	TGTGCCAGCAGTGACGGGGGGAGCTCCTACAATGAGCAGTTCTTC
.	TRBV28	TRBD2	TRBJ2-1	CASSKASGGAREQFF	TGTGCCAGCAGCAAGGCTAGCGGGGGGGCCCGTGAGCAGTTCTTC
.	TRBV9	.	TRBJ2-1	CASSVRDNEQFF	TGTGCCAGCAGCGTCCGGGACAATGAGCAGTTCTTC
.	TRBV29-1	TRBD1	TRBJ1-6	CSVATGTDNSPLHF	TGCAGCGTCGCGACCGGGACAGATAATTCACCCCTCCACTTT
once	TRBV7-6	.	TRBJ2-5	CASSLAQKFQETQYF	TGTGCCAGCAGCTTAGCCCAGAAGTTCCAAGAGACCCAGTACTTC
few	TRBV28	TRBD1	TRBJ1-5	CASSTPRQGPQPQHF	TGTGCCAGCAGTACACCCCGACAGGGGCCTCAGCCCCAGCATTTT
.	TRBV18	.	TRBJ2-1	CASSPGGISSYNEQFF	TGTGCCAGCTCACCAGGGGGGATTAGCTCCTACAATGAGCAGTTCTTC